The T cell receptor (beta chain) under discussion was sequenced for a study of tumor-infiltrating lymphocytes in oesophageal squamous cell carcinoma. In the case of this clonotype: It may be a read error: a sequence one base away is much more abundant.

TCRdb re-derived calls from the PCR reads in MiXCR, one entry per CDR3 protein. There are about 15,000 distinct CDR3 sequences in the sample; over 50% occur only once, and 37% lies in the top ten. V was clipped by 4 bases and J by 10 bases, with 12 bases between them. This CDR3 spans 12 amino acids. Per the germline V gene, CDR1 is SGHNT and CDR2 is YYREEE (reference sequence). This TCR was recovered from a female donor with esophageal squamous cell carcinoma. The chain uses TRBV5-4 and TRBJ2-1; maybe TRBD1 (6 bases). Sample: esophageal tumor tissue. The CDR3 protein is CASSQTGYEQFF. As DNA, the CDR3 is TGTGCCAGCAGCCAAACAGGGTACGAGCAGTTCTTC.